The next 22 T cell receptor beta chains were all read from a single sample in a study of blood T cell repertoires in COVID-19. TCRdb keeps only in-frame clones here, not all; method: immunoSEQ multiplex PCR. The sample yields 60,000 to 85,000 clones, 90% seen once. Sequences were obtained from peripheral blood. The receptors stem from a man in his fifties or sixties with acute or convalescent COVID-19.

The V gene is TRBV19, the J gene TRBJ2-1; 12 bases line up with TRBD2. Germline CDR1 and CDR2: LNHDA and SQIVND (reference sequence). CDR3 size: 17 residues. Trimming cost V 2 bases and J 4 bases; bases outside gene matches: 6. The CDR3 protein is CASSINPGLAGYNEQFF. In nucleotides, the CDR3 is TGTGCCAGTAGTATAAACCCCGGACTAGCGGGGTACAATGAGCAGTTCTTC.

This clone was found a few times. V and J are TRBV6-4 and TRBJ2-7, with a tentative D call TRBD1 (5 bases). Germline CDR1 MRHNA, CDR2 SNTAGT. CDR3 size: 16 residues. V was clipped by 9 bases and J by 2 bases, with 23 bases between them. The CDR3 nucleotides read TGTGCCAGTAGGGGATGGGCGGACCGAATCACCTACGAGCAGTACTTC. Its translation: CASRGWADRITYEQYF.

The CDR3 bases are TGTGCCAGCAGTTACTCGAGGAACACGATTTCACCCCTCCACTTT. This encodes CASSYSRNTISPLHF. The chain couples TRBV6-5 to TRBJ1-6; D remains unclear. Trimming left V 0 bases short and J 9 bases short, with 12 bases between. The CDR3 is made up of 15 amino acids. Germline values: CDR1 MNHEY, CDR2 SVGAGI.

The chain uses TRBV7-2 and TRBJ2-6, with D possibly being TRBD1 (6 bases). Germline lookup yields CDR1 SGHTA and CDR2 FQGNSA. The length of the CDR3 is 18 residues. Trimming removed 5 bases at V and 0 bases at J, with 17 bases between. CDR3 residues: CASSPDGTRVSGANVLTF. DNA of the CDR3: TGTGCCAGCAGCCCGGACGGGACAAGGGTCTCTGGGGCCAACGTCCTGACTTTC.

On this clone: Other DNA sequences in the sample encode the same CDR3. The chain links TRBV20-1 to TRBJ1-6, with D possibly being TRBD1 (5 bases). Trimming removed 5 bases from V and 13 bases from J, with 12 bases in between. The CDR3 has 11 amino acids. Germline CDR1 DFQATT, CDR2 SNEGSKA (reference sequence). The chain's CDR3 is CSAQGLGPLHF. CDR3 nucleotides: TGCAGTGCTCAGGGTTTAGGGCCCCTCCACTTT.

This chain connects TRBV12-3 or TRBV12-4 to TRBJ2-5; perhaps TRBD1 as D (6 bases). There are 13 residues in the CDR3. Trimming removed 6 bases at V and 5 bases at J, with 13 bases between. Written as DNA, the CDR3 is TGTGCCAGCAGCCATGGACAGCGGGAGACCCAGTACTTC. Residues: CASSHGQRETQYF.

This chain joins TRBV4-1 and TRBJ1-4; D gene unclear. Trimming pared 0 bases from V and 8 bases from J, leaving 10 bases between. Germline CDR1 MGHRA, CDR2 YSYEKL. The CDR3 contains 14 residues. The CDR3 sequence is CASSQEGDGEKLFF. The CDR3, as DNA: TGCGCCAGCAGCCAAGAAGGAGATGGGGAAAAACTGTTTTTT.

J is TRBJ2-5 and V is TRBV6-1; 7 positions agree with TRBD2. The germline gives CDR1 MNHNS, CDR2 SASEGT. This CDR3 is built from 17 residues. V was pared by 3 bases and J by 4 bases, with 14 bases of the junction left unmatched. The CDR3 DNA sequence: TGTGCCAGCAGTGACTACCAGAAGACTAGCTCGCGAGAGACCCAGTACTTC. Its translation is CASSDYQKTSSRETQYF.

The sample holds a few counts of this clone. The CDR3 DNA reads TGTGCCAGCACCGAAGACAGGATTTCACCCCTCCACTTT. Its protein is CASTEDRISPLHF. The gene calls are TRBV12-3 or TRBV12-4 and TRBJ1-6; tentatively, D is TRBD1 (6 bases). The CDR3 consists of 13 residues. V lost 7 bases to trimming and J lost 9 bases, with 13 bases between them.

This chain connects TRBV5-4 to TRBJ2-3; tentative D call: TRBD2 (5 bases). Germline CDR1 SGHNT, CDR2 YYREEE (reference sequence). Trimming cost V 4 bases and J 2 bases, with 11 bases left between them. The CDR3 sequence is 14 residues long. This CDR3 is CASSPGLNTDTQYF. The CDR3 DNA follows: TGTGCCAGCAGCCCTGGACTCAACACAGATACGCAGTATTTT.

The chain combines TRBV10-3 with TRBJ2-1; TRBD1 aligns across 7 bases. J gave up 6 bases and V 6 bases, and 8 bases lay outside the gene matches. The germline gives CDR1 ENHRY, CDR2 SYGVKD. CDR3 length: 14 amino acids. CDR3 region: CAISSPRQGNEQFF. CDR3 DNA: TGTGCCATCAGCTCACCCAGACAGGGCAATGAGCAGTTCTTC.

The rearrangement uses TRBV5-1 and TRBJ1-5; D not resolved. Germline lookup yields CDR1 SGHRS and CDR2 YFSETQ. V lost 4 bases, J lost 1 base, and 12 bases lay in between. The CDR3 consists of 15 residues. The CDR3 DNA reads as TGCGCCAGCAGCCAAAAAACAGACAGCAATCAGCCCCAGCATTTT. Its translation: CASSQKTDSNQPQHF.

CDR3 sequence: CASSRGEDTQYF. The CDR3 DNA sequence: TGTGCCAGCTCACGGGGCGAGGATACGCAGTATTTT. The rearrangement uses TRBV18 and TRBJ2-3; a weak D match, TRBD1 (5 bases). The CDR3 sequence is 12 residues long. Germline-derived CDR1 and CDR2 are KGHSH and LQKENI. V lost 4 bases to trimming and J lost 6 bases, with 8 bases between them. Based on the CDR3 plus reference TRBV18 and TRBJ2-3, the full variable domain is NAGVMQNPRHLVRRRGQEARLRCSPMKGHSHVYWYRQLPEEGLKFMVYLQKENIIDESGMPKERFSAEFPKEGPSILRIQQVVRGDSAAYFCASSRGEDTQYFGPGTRLTVL.

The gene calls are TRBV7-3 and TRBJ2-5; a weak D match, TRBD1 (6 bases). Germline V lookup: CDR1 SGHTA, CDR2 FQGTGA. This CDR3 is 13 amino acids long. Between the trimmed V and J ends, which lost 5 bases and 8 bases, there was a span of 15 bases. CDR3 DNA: TGTGCCAGCAGCAACACCGGTGGGGGCACCCAGTACTTC. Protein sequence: CASSNTGGGTQYF. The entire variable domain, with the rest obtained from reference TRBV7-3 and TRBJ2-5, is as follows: GAGVSQTPSNKVTEKGKYVELRCDPISGHTALYWYRQSLGQGPEFLIYFQGTGAADDSGLPNDRFFAVRPEGSVSTLKIQRTERGDSAVYLCASSNTGGGTQYFGPGTRLLVL.

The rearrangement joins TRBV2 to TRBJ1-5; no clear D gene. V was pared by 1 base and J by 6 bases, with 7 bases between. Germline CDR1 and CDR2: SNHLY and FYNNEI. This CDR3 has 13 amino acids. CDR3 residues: CASSEGRLQPQHF. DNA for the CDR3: TGTGCCAGCAGTGAAGGGAGGCTTCAGCCCCAGCATTTT.

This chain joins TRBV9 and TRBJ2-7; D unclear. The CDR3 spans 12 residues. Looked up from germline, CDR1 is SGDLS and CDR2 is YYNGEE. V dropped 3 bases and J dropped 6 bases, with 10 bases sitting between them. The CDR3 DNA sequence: TGTGCCAGCAGCGCGTCCCCTAGCGAGCAGTACTTC. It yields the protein CASSASPSEQYF.

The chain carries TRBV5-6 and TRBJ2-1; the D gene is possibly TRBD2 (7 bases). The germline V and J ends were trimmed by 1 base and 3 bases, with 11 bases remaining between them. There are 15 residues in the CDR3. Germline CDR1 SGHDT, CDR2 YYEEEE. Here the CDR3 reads CASSLSGDYYNEQFF. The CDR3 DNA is TGTGCCAGCAGCTTGTCAGGGGACTACTACAATGAGCAGTTCTTC.

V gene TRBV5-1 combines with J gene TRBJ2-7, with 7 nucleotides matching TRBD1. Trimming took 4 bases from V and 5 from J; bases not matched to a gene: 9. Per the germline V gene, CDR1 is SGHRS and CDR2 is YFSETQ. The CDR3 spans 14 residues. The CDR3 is CASSVYRGGDEQYF. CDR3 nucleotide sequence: TGCGCCAGCAGCGTATACAGGGGTGGCGACGAGCAGTACTTC.

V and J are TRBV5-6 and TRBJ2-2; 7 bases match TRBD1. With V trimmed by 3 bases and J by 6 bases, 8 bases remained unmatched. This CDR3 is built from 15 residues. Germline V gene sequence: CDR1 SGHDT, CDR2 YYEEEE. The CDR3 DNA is TGTGCCAGCAGCTCATTAGACAGGGTCGCCGGGGAGCTGTTTTTT. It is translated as CASSSLDRVAGELFF.

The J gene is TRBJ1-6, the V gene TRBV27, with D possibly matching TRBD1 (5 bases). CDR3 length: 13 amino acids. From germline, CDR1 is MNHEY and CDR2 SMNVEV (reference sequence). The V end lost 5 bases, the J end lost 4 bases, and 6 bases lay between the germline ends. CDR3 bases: TGTGCCAGCAGTCGACAGTATAATTCACCCCTCCACTTT. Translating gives CASSRQYNSPLHF.

CDR3 DNA sequence: TGCGCCAGCAGCTTGGAGGCAGGGTGGCAGGGTACGCAGTATTTT. It yields the protein CASSLEAGWQGTQYF. The chain combines TRBV5-1 with TRBJ2-3, with D maybe TRBD1 (5 bases). From germline, CDR1 is SGHRS and CDR2 YFSETQ. CDR3 length: 15 residues. V lost 0 bases, J lost 8 bases, and 16 bases lay in between.

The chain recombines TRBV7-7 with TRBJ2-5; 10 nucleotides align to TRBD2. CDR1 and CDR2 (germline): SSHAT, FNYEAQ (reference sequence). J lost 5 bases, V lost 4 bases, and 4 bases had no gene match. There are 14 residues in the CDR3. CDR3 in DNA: TGTGCCAGCAGCTCCGGGACTAGCGTGGAGACCCAGTACTTC. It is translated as CASSSGTSVETQYF.